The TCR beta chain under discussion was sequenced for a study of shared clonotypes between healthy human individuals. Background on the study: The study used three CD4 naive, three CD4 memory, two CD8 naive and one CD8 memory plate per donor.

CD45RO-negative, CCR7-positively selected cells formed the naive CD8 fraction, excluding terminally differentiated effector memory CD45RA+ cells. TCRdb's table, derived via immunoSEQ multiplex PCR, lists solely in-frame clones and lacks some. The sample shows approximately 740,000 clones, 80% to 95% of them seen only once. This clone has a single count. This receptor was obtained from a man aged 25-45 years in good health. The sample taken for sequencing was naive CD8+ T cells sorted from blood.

As DNA, the CDR3 is TGTGCCCGCCAATATCCGGGACATCGAAGCTCTGGAAACACCATATATTTT. Encoded protein: CARQYPGHRSSGNTIYF. This chain uses TRBV30 with TRBJ1-3, with a possible D match to TRBD1 (6 bases). The CDR3 sequence is 17 residues long. V lost 8 bases and J lost 0, with 23 bases in between. Looked up from germline, CDR1 is GTSNPN and CDR2 is SVGIG (reference sequence).